This T cell receptor (beta chain) was found in a study of PD-1 blockade in classical Hodgkin lymphoma. This clone has ten or more counts. Antigen specificity is unknown. The CDR3 runs 12 residues. CDR1 and CDR2 from the germline V gene are LNHDA and SQIVND (reference sequence). V shed 3 bases and J shed 4 bases, with 4 bases lying between them. Whole-study findings and limits: Diversity in CD4+ TCRs, unlike that measured in CD8+ TCRs, had risen significantly by C4D1. Prior to therapy, complete responders displayed diversity much like that of newly diagnosed patients. The repertoire differences lack a defined cause, possibly disease activity or prior therapy.

Brentuximab vedotin exposure varied among the patients, all of whom had relapsed after autologous stem cell transplantation. Assay used: immunoSEQ multiplex PCR; TCRdb lists only in-frame clones, some missing. The repertoire holds roughly 28,000 clones, with 70% as singletons. V is TRBV19 and J is TRBJ1-3; D gene ambiguous. This TCR derives from a human donor with classical Hodgkin lymphoma. The sample consisted of peripheral blood mononuclear cells (PBMCs), taken before the second cycle of nivolumab. The CDR3 nucleotides read TGTGCCAGTAGTATGATCGGAAACACCATATATTTT. This sequence encodes CASSMIGNTIYF.